Listed below are T cell receptor beta chains from one sample, sequenced in a study of blood T cell repertoires in COVID-19. TCRdb keeps only in-frame clones here, not all; method: immunoSEQ multiplex PCR. Here the sample spans about 480,000 clones, 89% being singletons. Source material: peripheral blood. Receptors originate from a man between 18 and 29 years old with COVID-19, enrolled during active disease. CDR3s include the opening cysteine and the closing phenylalanine or tryptophan. A D gene is named only where the DNA matches it firmly. A row's size may be missing; if present it is once, few, many or a size class.

V: TRBV29-1; J: TRBJ2-2; size: -; D: TRBD1; CDR3: CSGQGAGELFF; DNA: TGCAGCGGACAGGGGGCCGGGGAGCTGTTTTTT
V: TRBV2; J: TRBJ1-6; size: -; D: -; CDR3: CASSDFPDSPLHF; DNA: TGTGCCAGCAGTGATTTTCCGGATTCACCCCTCCACTTT
V: TRBV5-1; J: TRBJ2-1; size: -; D: TRBD2; CDR3: CASSLGYSSGKNYNEQFF; DNA: TGCGCCAGCAGCTTGGGATATTCTAGCGGGAAGAACTACAATGAGCAGTTCTTC
V: TRBV6-1; J: TRBJ2-7; size: -; D: -; CDR3: CASSEMAAEQYF; DNA: TGTGCCAGCAGTGAAATGGCGGCCGAGCAGTACTTC
V: TRBV9; J: TRBJ2-7; size: -; D: -; CDR3: CASSEGDYLYEQYF; DNA: TGTGCCAGCAGCGAGGGGGACTACCTCTACGAGCAGTACTTC
V: TRBV10-2; J: TRBJ2-5; size: -; D: -; CDR3: CASSDNRGSKETQYF; DNA: TGCGCCAGCAGTGATAACCGGGGGTCCAAAGAGACCCAGTACTTC
V: TRBV6-5; J: TRBJ1-2; size: -; D: -; CDR3: CASTEGREWLRGYTF; DNA: TGTGCCAGCACCGAGGGGAGGGAGTGGCTTCGTGGCTACACCTTC
V: TRBV5-1; J: TRBJ2-7; size: -; D: TRBD1; CDR3: CASSLVLLGQPTYEQYF; DNA: TGCGCCAGCAGCTTGGTTTTACTGGGACAGCCGACCTACGAGCAGTACTTC
V: TRBV5-4; J: TRBJ2-3; size: -; D: -; CDR3: CASSSRGTQYF; DNA: TGTGCCAGCAGCTCCAGGGGTACGCAGTATTTT
V: TRBV11-3; J: TRBJ2-5; size: -; D: TRBD1; CDR3: CASSMGQQETQYF; DNA: TGTGCCAGCAGCATGGGACAGCAAGAGACCCAGTACTTC
V: TRBV5-1; J: TRBJ2-2; size: -; D: -; CDR3: CASSREPGTGELFF; DNA: TGCGCCAGCAGCCGGGAGCCGGGCACCGGGGAGCTGTTTTTT
V: TRBV1; J: TRBJ2-1; size: -; D: -; CDR3: CTSSQEELAGSEQFF; DNA: TGCACCAGCAGCCAAGAAGAACTAGCGGGGAGTGAGCAGTTCTTC
V: TRBV10-3; J: TRBJ2-7; size: once; D: TRBD2; CDR3: CAIRLAGADEQYF; DNA: TGTGCCATCAGACTAGCGGGGGCCGACGAGCAGTACTTC
V: TRBV5-8; J: TRBJ2-7; size: -; D: -; CDR3: CASARGRSYEQYF; DNA: TGTGCCAGCGCGCGGGGAAGGTCCTACGAGCAGTACTTC
V: TRBV4-2; J: TRBJ2-5; size: once; D: TRBD2; CDR3: CASSQAGTSGREGETQYF; DNA: TGTGCCAGCAGCCAAGCAGGGACTAGCGGGAGGGAGGGGGAGACCCAGTACTTC
V: TRBV15; J: TRBJ1-2; size: once; D: TRBD1; CDR3: CATSSFDRADGYTF; DNA: TGTGCCACCAGCAGTTTCGACAGGGCGGATGGCTACACCTTC
V: TRBV27; J: TRBJ1-2; size: -; D: TRBD1; CDR3: CATNHRGGYTF; DNA: TGTGCCACCAATCACAGGGGGGGCTACACCTTC
V: TRBV2; J: TRBJ2-5; size: -; D: TRBD1; CDR3: CASSEEGQGLETQYF; DNA: TGTGCCAGCAGTGAAGAGGGACAGGGTTTGGAGACCCAGTACTTC
V: TRBV7-6; J: TRBJ2-7; size: -; D: TRBD2; CDR3: CASSLKAGLYEQYF; DNA: TGTGCCAGCAGCTTAAAAGCGGGACTGTACGAGCAGTACTTC
V: TRBV13; J: TRBJ2-7; size: -; D: TRBD1; CDR3: CASSLQGAYEQYF; DNA: TGTGCCAGCAGCTTACAGGGGGCCTACGAGCAGTACTTC
V: TRBV4-1; J: TRBJ1-6; size: -; D: -; CDR3: CASSQEWSRGRSPLHF; DNA: TGCGCCAGCAGCCAAGAGTGGTCCAGGGGAAGGTCACCCCTCCACTTT
V: TRBV19; J: TRBJ2-4; size: -; D: TRBD1; CDR3: CASSAQGTGDQNIQYF; DNA: TGTGCCAGTAGTGCCCAGGGGACAGGGGATCAAAACATTCAGTACTTC
V: TRBV2; J: TRBJ2-7; size: -; D: TRBD1; CDR3: CASRHTGTGMYEQYF; DNA: TGTGCCAGCAGGCACACCGGGACAGGGATGTACGAGCAGTACTTC